This T cell receptor beta chain was captured in a study of blood T cell repertoires in COVID-19. As for the study in general: Samples taken during acute and convalescent COVID-19 were collected in the United States, Italy and Spain.

CDR3 length: 19 residues. The V and J ends lost 0 bases and 0 bases respectively, with 18 bases between them. Germline-derived CDR1 and CDR2 are LNHDA and SQIVND (reference sequence). Source study methods: Reference gene primer amplification yielded estimated nucleated cell counts. Clones were read by immunoSEQ multiplex PCR, and TCRdb kept only the in-frame ones, dropping some. V, J and clone size were drawn from that table, and D and trimming were deduced from the DNA. The sample includes approximately 160,000 clones, over 65% of them seen just once. Those who participated ranged in age from roughly 18 to 90 years and resided in about two dozen US areas. Two consecutive negative NP/OP PCR tests, clearance, or resolved symptoms defined Cohort 3 recovery.

This sequence joins TRBV19 and TRBJ1-5, with D perhaps matching TRBD1 (6 bases). This clonotype originated in a woman in her fifties or sixties who had recovered from COVID-19. What was sequenced was PBMCs or T cells enriched from blood (not recorded which). The CDR3 sequence is CASSIDPPDSVYSNQPQHF. CDR3 bases: TGTGCCAGTAGTATAGATCCCCCGGACAGTGTCTATAGCAATCAGCCCCAGCATTTT.